The present TCR beta chain was sequenced within a study of T-cell memory formation after mild COVID-19. Study conclusions and caveats: Contracting clones, day 15 to 85, had balanced CD4/CD8, and later expanders favored CD4+. Proof of SARS-CoV-2 specificity was absent for the second-wave clones that crested on day 37.

Germline V gene lookup returns CDR1 SGHTA and CDR2 FQGNSA. Trimming shortened V by 3 bases and J by 5 bases, and 16 bases separated the two germline ends. The CDR3 covers 15 residues. This clonotype was counted between two and nine times. Its cognate antigen is unknown. 5'RACE primed from the constant segment yielded TCR alpha and TCR beta cDNA libraries bearing sample barcodes and UMIs. MiXCR was run by TCRdb on the 5' RACE reads, yielding one entry per CDR3 protein. The sample lists 57,000 or so distinct CDR3 sequences, 9.3% occurring once. V gene TRBV7-2 combines with J gene TRBJ1-2; D gene uncertain. The TCR comes from a man between 18 and 29 years old who had mild COVID-19 (a few samples of this study predate the infection). Cell type and time point are not known. Sequenced: PBMCs or a T cell subset sorted from them (not recorded which). The CDR3 is CASSFGAASLYGYTF. The CDR3 DNA reads TGTGCCAGCAGCTTCGGAGCCGCGTCCCTATATGGCTACACCTTC.